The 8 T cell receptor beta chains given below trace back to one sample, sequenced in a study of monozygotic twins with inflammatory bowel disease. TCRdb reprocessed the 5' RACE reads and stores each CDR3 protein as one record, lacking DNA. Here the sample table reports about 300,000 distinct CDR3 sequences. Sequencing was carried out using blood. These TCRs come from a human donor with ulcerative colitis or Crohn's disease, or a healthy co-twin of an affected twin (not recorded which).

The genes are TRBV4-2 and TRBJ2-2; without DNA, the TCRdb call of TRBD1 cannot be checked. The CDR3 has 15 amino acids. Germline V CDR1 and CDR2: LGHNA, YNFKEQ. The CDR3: CASEDRGSNTGELFF.

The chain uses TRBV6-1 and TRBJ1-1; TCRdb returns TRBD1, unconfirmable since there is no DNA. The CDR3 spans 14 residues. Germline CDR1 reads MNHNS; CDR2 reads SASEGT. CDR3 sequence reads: CASSVQGSVTEAFF.

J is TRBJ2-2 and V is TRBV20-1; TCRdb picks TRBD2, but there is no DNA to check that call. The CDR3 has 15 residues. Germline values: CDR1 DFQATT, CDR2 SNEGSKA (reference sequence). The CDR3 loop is CSADDSSGSIGELFF.

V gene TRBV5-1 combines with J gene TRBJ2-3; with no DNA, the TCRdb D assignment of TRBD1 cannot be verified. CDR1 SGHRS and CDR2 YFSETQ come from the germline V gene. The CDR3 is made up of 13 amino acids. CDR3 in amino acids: CASSFPHTDTQYF.

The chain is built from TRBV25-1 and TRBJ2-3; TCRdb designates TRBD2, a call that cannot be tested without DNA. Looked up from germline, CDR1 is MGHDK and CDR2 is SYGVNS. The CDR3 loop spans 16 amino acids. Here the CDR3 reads CASSKNSGGSTDTQYF.

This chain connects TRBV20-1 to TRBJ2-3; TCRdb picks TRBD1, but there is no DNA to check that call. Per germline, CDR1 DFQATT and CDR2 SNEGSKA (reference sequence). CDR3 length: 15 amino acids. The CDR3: CSARAGQKLLDTQYF.

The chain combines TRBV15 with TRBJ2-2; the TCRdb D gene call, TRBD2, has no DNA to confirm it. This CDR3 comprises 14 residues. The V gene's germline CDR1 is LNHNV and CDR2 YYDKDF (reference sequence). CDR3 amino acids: CATSTGTRVGELFF.

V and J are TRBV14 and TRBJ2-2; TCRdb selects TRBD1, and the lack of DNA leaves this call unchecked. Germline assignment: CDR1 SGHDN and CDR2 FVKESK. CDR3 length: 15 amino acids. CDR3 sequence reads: CASSPTGFYTGELFF. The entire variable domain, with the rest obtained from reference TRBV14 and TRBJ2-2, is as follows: EAGVTQFPSHSVIEKGQTVTLRCDPISGHDNLYWYRRVMGKEIKFLLHFVKESKQDESGMPNNRFLAERTGGTYSTLKVQPAELEDSGVYFCASSPTGFYTGELFFGEGSRLTVL.